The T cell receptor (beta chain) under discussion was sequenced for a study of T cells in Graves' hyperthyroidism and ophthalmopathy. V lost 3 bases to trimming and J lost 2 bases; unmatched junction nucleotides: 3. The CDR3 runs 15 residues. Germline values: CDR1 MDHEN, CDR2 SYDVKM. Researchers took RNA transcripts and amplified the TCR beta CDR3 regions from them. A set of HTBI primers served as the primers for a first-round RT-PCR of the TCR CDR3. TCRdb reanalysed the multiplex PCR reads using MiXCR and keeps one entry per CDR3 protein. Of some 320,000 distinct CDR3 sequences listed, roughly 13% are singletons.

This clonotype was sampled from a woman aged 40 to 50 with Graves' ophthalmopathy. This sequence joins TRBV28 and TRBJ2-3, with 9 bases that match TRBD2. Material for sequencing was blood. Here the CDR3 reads CASSFSGGNTDTQYF. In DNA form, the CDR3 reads TGTGCCAGCAGTTTTAGCGGGGGTAACACAGATACGCAGTATTTT.